One sample yielded the 5 T cell receptor beta chains listed below, sequenced in a study of blood T cells in healthy people across ages. Combining a sample-barcoded 5' primer with a J-beta primer mix, a second PCR ran for about 7 to 12 cycles. MiXCR, run by TCRdb on the 5' RACE reads, gives a single entry per CDR3 protein. The data hold about 770,000 distinct CDR3 sequences, with around 42% observed a single time. The sequenced sample consisted of blood. The receptors here all came from a man aged 55 to 70 in good health.

The chain links TRBV12-3 or TRBV12-4 to TRBJ2-2; no firm D call. V lost 8 bases and J lost 4, with 11 bases in between. This CDR3 has 13 amino acids. The CDR3 spells CASPDRLTGELFF. CDR3 DNA sequence: TGTGCCAGCCCGGACCGACTCACCGGGGAGCTGTTTTTT.

The CDR3, as DNA: TGCAGTGCTAGAGATGGTTCGCCGCGAAACACCGGGGAGCTGTTTTTT. This sequence encodes CSARDGSPRNTGELFF. V and J are TRBV20-1 and TRBJ2-2; D gene unclear. Germline loops: CDR1 DFQATT, CDR2 SNEGSKA (reference sequence). V was cut by 0 bases and J by 2 bases, with 13 bases left in between. The CDR3 length is 16 residues.

The rearrangement uses TRBV5-1 and TRBJ1-6, with 8 bases that match TRBD1. CDR1 is SGHRS, CDR2 YFSETQ, per germline. V lost 0 bases and J lost 10; bases outside the gene matches: 6. The CDR3 is 15 amino acids. CDR3 sequence reads: CASSLAATGDSPLHF. The CDR3 nucleotides are TGCGCCAGCAGCTTGGCCGCGACAGGGGACTCACCCCTCCACTTT.

This clonotype has only a few counts. This chain uses TRBV11-1 with TRBJ1-2, with 7 bases matching TRBD1. CDR1 and CDR2 (germline): SGHAT, FQDESV (reference sequence). With V trimmed by 4 bases and J by 5 bases, 4 bases remained unmatched. The CDR3 extends over 13 amino acids. The CDR3 nucleotides are TGTGCCAGCAGCTCAGGGGGTACTTATGGCTACACCTTC. This codes for CASSSGGTYGYTF.

Turning to this clonotype: With a much larger clone just one base away, this may be a read error. V usage is TRBV12-3 or TRBV12-4 and J usage is TRBJ2-7; D is unresolved. The CDR3 length is 13 residues. Between the trimmed V and J ends, which lost 6 bases and 0 bases, there was a span of 9 bases. The CDR3 nucleotides are TGTGCCAGCAGGCGTGAACACTCCTACGAGCAGTACTTC. The encoded protein is CASRREHSYEQYF.